Listed here are 8 T cell receptor beta chains from one sample, sequenced in a study of T cell responses to AZD1222 COVID-19 vaccine. Some clones are missing from TCRdb's copy, which holds only in-frame ones; the method was immunoSEQ multiplex PCR. Of 110,000 or so clones listed, 85% to 90% are singletons. The starting material was peripheral blood, obtained 28 days after the second AZD1222 dose. All receptors derive from an adult who received the AZD1222 COVID-19 vaccine.

The gene calls are TRBV5-1 and TRBJ1-2; the match to TRBD1 covers 7 bases. The CDR3 extends over 14 amino acids. J lost 2 bases, V lost 5 bases, and 6 bases had no gene match. Germline values: CDR1 SGHRS, CDR2 YFSETQ. In DNA, the CDR3 is TGCGCCAGCAGGGAACAGGGGATCAACTATGGCTACACCTTC. Translation gives CASREQGINYGYTF.

This clone has more than one count but fewer than ten. V and J are TRBV14 and TRBJ1-2; 8 bases are a match to TRBD1. The CDR3 covers 18 residues. V lost 1 base and J lost 0; bases outside the gene matches: 10. CDR1 and CDR2 (germline): SGHDN, FVKESK. The CDR3 here is CASSQVFRGPGANYGYTF. The CDR3 nucleotides read TGTGCCAGCAGCCAAGTCTTCAGGGGGCCGGGTGCTAACTATGGCTACACCTTC.

This clone was counted a few times. The CDR3 DNA reads as TGCGCCAGCAGCCAAGAGGGTTTGAGCGGGGGGGTGGCCAAAAACATTCAGTACTTC. It codes for CASSQEGLSGGVAKNIQYF. The V gene is TRBV4-1, the J gene TRBJ2-4; 10 nucleotides agree with TRBD2. Germline values: CDR1 MGHRA, CDR2 YSYEKL. V trimming: 0 bases; J trimming: 1 base; junction bases outside the gene matches: 9. The CDR3 runs to 19 residues.

V and J are TRBV5-6 and TRBJ2-7; 8 bases line up with TRBD2. Per the germline V gene, CDR1 is SGHDT and CDR2 is YYEEEE. This CDR3 has 15 amino acids. The junction had 11 bases not matched to a gene; V was cut back by 1 base and J by 8 bases. The CDR3 protein is CASSLPGTRNFKQYF. The CDR3 region has the DNA TGTGCCAGCAGCTTGCCCGGGACTAGGAACTTTAAGCAGTACTTC.

The chain employs TRBV9 and TRBJ1-6; D is uncertain. The germline V gene has CDR1 SGDLS and CDR2 YYNGEE. With 4 bases removed from V and 11 bases from J, the gap between germline ends came to 16 bases. The CDR3 contains 14 residues. The CDR3, as DNA: TGTGCCAGCAGCCCAGCTCCGGGAGTACCACCCCTCCACTTT. As protein: CASSPAPGVPPLHF.

The chain combines TRBV5-4 with TRBJ1-2; D is undetermined. The V gene lost 0 bases and the J gene lost 3 bases, with 9 bases spanning the gap. The CDR3 contains 14 residues. Germline values: CDR1 SGHNT, CDR2 YYREEE (reference sequence). CDR3 loop: CASSLGAWDYGYTF. As DNA, the CDR3 is TGTGCCAGCAGCTTGGGGGCCTGGGACTATGGCTACACCTTC.

This chain links TRBV30 with TRBJ1-3, with no clear D. Per germline, CDR1 GTSNPN and CDR2 SVGIG (reference sequence). Trimming left V 5 bases short and J 0 bases short, with 8 bases between. CDR3 length equals 13 residues. The DNA for the CDR3 is TGTGCCTGGGACCCTGACTCTGGAAACACCATATATTTT. This translates into CAWDPDSGNTIYF.

This clone occurred a few times. The rearrangement joins TRBV15 to TRBJ1-3; D uncertain. Looked up from germline, CDR1 is LNHNV and CDR2 is YYDKDF (reference sequence). V shed 4 bases and J shed 0 bases, with 7 bases lying between them. CDR3 length equals 14 residues. CDR3 nucleotide sequence: TGTGCCACCAGCATACAGCTCTCTGGAAACACCATATATTTT. It is translated as CATSIQLSGNTIYF. Variable domain in full (rest from reference TRBV15 and TRBJ1-3): DAMVIQNPRYQVTQFGKPVTLSCSQTLNHNVMYWYQQKSSQAPKLLFHYYDKDFNNEADTPDNFQSRRPNTSFCFLDIRSPGLGDTAMYLCATSIQLSGNTIYFGEGSWLTVV.